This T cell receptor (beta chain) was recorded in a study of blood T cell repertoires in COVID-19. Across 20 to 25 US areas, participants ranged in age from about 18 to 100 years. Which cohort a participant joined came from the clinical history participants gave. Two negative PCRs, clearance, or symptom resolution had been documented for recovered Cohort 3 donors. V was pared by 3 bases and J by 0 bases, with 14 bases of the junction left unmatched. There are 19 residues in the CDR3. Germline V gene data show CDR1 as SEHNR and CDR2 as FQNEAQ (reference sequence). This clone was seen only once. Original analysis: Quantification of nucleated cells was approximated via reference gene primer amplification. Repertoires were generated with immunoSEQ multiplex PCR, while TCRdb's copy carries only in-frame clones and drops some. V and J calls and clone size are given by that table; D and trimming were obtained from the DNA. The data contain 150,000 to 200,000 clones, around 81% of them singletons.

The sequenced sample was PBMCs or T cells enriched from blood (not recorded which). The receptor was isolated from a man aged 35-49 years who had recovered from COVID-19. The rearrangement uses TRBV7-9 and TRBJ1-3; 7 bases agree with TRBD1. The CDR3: CASSFSRGQVFSSGNTIYF. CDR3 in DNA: TGTGCCAGCAGCTTCTCGAGGGGGCAGGTTTTTAGCTCTGGAAACACCATATATTTT.